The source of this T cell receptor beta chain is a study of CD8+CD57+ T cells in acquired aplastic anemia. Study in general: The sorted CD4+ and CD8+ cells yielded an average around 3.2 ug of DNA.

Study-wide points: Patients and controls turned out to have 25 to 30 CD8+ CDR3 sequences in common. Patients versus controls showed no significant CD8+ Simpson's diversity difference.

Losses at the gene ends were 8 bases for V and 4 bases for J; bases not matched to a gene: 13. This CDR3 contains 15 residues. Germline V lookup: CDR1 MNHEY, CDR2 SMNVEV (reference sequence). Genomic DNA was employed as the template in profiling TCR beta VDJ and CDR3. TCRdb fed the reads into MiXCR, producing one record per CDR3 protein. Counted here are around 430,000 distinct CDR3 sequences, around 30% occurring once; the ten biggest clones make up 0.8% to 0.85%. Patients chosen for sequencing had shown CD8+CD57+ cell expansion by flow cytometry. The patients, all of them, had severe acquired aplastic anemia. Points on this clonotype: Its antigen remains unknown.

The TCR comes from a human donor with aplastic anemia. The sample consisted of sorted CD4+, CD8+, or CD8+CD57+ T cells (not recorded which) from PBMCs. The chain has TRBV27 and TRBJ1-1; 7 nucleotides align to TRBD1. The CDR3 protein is CASFISDRLGTEAFF. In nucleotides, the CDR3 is TGTGCCAGCTTCATTTCGGACAGGCTAGGCACTGAAGCTTTCTTT.